The sequence of this T cell receptor beta chain was determined in a study of T cell responses to AZD1222 COVID-19 vaccine. Overall study context: Second doses that came at about 4 or about 12 weeks were put together.

Overall study results and limits: Repertoire sampling happened only post peak T cell response. Only a handful of individuals given AZD1222 were seropositive at baseline. Of spike-specific TCRs, nearly half reportedly target regions left unmutated in variants.

The CDR3 extends over 15 amino acids. Germline loops: CDR1 MNHEY, CDR2 SMNVEV (reference sequence). After removal of 6 bases from V and 0 bases from J, the junction contained 3 bases not matched to a gene. Here immunoSEQ multiplex PCR was the method, and the copy in TCRdb shows in-frame clones only, minus some. The sample shows about 100,000 clones, 80% to 90% of them seen only once. Comments on this clone: Antigen specificity is unknown.

The sequence came from an adult in good health. The V gene is TRBV27, the J gene TRBJ2-1, with 9 bases that match TRBD2. The source material was peripheral blood, sampled on day 0 of AZD1222 vaccination. Here the CDR3 DNA reads TGTGCCAGCAGCCTTAGCGGGAGCTCCTACAATGAGCAGTTCTTC. Its translation is CASSLSGSSYNEQFF.